Following are 30 T cell receptor beta chains from one sample sequenced in a study of T cell responses to AZD1222 COVID-19 vaccine. Libraries were prepared by immunoSEQ multiplex PCR; TCRdb keeps only in-frame clonotypes and omits some of them. Among 140,000 to 150,000 clones listed, 93% were seen once. The source was peripheral blood, collected after recovery from COVID-19. These receptors were taken from an adult who had recovered from COVID-19.

The rearrangement links TRBV28 to TRBJ2-7, with D perhaps TRBD1 (5 bases). Trimming removed 5 bases from V and 12 bases from J, with 14 bases in between. The CDR3 runs 11 residues. From germline, CDR1 is MDHEN and CDR2 SYDVKM. The CDR3 sequence is CASSTRQIGYF. The CDR3 nucleotides read TGTGCCAGCAGTACCCGACAGATCGGGTACTTC.

CDR3 sequence: CASLFSGSSTDTQYF. DNA for the CDR3: TGCGCCAGCTTGTTTAGCGGTTCTTCCACAGATACGCAGTATTTT. The rearrangement uses TRBV5-1 and TRBJ2-3; D perhaps matches TRBD2 (6 bases). The ends were cut back, 7 bases at V and 2 bases at J, with 17 bases in the middle. The CDR3 is 15 residues long. CDR1 is SGHRS, CDR2 YFSETQ, per germline.

The sample holds one count of this clone. The J gene is TRBJ1-4, the V gene TRBV28, with 10 bases matching TRBD1. This CDR3 comprises 15 residues. Germline V gene sequence: CDR1 MDHEN, CDR2 SYDVKM. J gave up 6 bases and V 0 bases, and 1 base lay outside the gene matches. DNA for the CDR3: TGTGCCAGCAGTTTATGGGGGACAGGGGATGAAAAACTGTTTTTT. It specifies CASSLWGTGDEKLFF.

The chain joins TRBV5-4 to TRBJ2-5; 7 bases match TRBD1. The CDR3 runs to 13 residues. Germline-derived CDR1 and CDR2 are SGHNT and YYREEE (reference sequence). J was trimmed by 2 bases and V by 4 bases; bases with no gene match: 2. The CDR3 reads CASSLGQQETQYF. The CDR3 DNA follows: TGTGCCAGCAGCCTGGGACAGCAAGAGACCCAGTACTTC.

The rearrangement joins TRBV19 to TRBJ2-7; no definite D call. Germline V gene sequence: CDR1 LNHDA, CDR2 SQIVND (reference sequence). This CDR3 contains 14 residues. V was pared by 8 bases and J by 0 bases, with 14 bases between. The CDR3, as DNA: TGTGCCAGTGCCCCACTAAGGGACTCCTACGAGCAGTACTTC. Protein sequence: CASAPLRDSYEQYF.

This rearrangement joins TRBV30 to TRBJ2-7, with TRBD2 matching 9 bases. Trimming removed 2 bases from V and 2 bases from J; junction bases left unmatched: 4. Germline CDR1 reads GTSNPN; CDR2 reads SVGIG (reference sequence). The CDR3 consists of 14 residues. CDR3 sequence: CAWSKASGAYEQYF. CDR3 DNA: TGTGCCTGGAGTAAGGCTAGCGGGGCCTACGAGCAGTACTTC.

The J gene is TRBJ2-7, the V gene TRBV18; D unclear. Germline assignment: CDR1 KGHSH and CDR2 LQKENI. The CDR3 consists of 13 residues. Trimming took 3 bases from V and 3 from J, leaving 9 bases between them. CDR3 sequence (DNA): TGTGCCAGCTCACCGCCTAACAACTACGAGCAGTACTTC. Encoded protein: CASSPPNNYEQYF.

The genes are TRBV9 and TRBJ2-2; D is possibly TRBD2 (5 bases). V dropped 0 bases and J dropped 6 bases, with 9 bases sitting between them. CDR3 length equals 14 residues. Germline values: CDR1 SGDLS, CDR2 YYNGEE. The CDR3 loop is CASSVAEGAGELFF. DNA for the CDR3: TGTGCCAGCAGCGTAGCTGAGGGTGCCGGGGAGCTGTTTTTT.

This clone was picked up one time. The chain employs TRBV19 and TRBJ1-5; possible D gene TRBD1, 5 bases. Trimming took 5 bases from V and 2 from J, leaving 10 bases between them. The germline V gene encodes CDR1 LNHDA and CDR2 SQIVND (reference sequence). The CDR3 has 14 amino acids. The CDR3 DNA is TGTGCCAGTAGTTTACAGGACCGCAATCAGCCCCAGCATTTT. Protein product: CASSLQDRNQPQHF.

The gene calls are TRBV28 and TRBJ1-1, with 10 nucleotides matching TRBD1. The CDR3 spans 16 residues. The V segment lost 9 bases and the J segment 3 bases; nucleotides outside the gene matches: 13. Germline V gene sequence: CDR1 MDHEN, CDR2 SYDVKM. The CDR3 DNA reads TGTGCCAGTAGTCTTGATGTCGGGACAGGGGACACTGAAGCTTTCTTT. Its protein product is CASSLDVGTGDTEAFF.

V gene TRBV5-1 combines with J gene TRBJ1-1; D unresolved. Looked up from germline, CDR1 is SGHRS and CDR2 is YFSETQ. Trimming removed 2 bases from V and 1 base from J, with 12 bases in between. This CDR3 comprises 15 residues. The CDR3 loop is CASSLGPSSNTEAFF. CDR3 DNA: TGCGCCAGCAGCTTAGGCCCGTCATCGAACACTGAAGCTTTCTTT. Drawing the rest from reference TRBV5-1 and TRBJ1-1, the complete variable domain is KAGVTQTPRYLIKTRGQQVTLSCSPISGHRSVSWYQQTPGQGLQFLFEYFSETQRNKGNFPGRFSGRQFSNSRSEMNVSTLELGDSALYLCASSLGPSSNTEAFFGQGTRLTVV.

The rearrangement uses TRBV4-2 and TRBJ2-3; TRBD2 is a possible D gene (5 bases). In germline, CDR1 is LGHNA, CDR2 YNFKEQ. Deletions cut 1 base from V and 3 bases from J, with 5 bases between. The CDR3 is 13 amino acids. This CDR3 reads CASSQGRTDTQYF. DNA for the CDR3: TGTGCCAGCAGCCAAGGGAGGACAGATACGCAGTATTTT.

The V gene is TRBV4-2, the J gene TRBJ2-7; D is unclear. This CDR3 contains 13 residues. With 0 bases removed from V and 4 bases from J, the gap between germline ends came to 7 bases. Germline CDR1 reads LGHNA; CDR2 reads YNFKEQ. The CDR3 DNA sequence: TGTGCCAGCAGCCAAGATTTGGAGTACGAGCAGTACTTC. The encoded protein is CASSQDLEYEQYF.

This chain uses TRBV7-3 with TRBJ1-1; D is unclear. V was shortened by 3 bases and J by 0 bases, with 8 bases between the two germline ends. This CDR3 spans 14 amino acids. CDR1 SGHTA and CDR2 FQGTGA come from the germline V gene. CDR3 in DNA: TGTGCCAGCAGCTTTTCTCCTTTGAACACTGAAGCTTTCTTT. The encoded protein is CASSFSPLNTEAFF.

This clone was observed a single time. The chain joins TRBV5-5 to TRBJ2-7; tentatively, D is TRBD2 (6 bases). Trimming stripped 4 bases from V and 3 bases from J, with 20 bases between. The CDR3 is 16 amino acids. Looked up from germline, CDR1 is SGHKS and CDR2 is YYEKEE (reference sequence). The CDR3: CASSPQATDGGYEQYF. As DNA, the CDR3 is TGTGCCAGCAGCCCCCAGGCCACTGACGGGGGCTACGAGCAGTACTTC.

This chain links TRBV2 with TRBJ1-2; D gene unclear. CDR1 is SNHLY, CDR2 FYNNEI, per germline. There are 15 residues in the CDR3. V was clipped by 6 bases and J by 8 bases, with 22 bases between them. The DNA of the CDR3 is TGTGCCAGCAGGGAAAGAGAAATCCAGCTGGAAGGCTACACCTTC. Translating gives CASREREIQLEGYTF.

The V gene is TRBV3-1 (or the pseudogene TRBV3-2), the J gene TRBJ2-7, with D possibly matching TRBD2 (6 bases). The germline V and J ends were trimmed by 0 bases and 4 bases, with 13 bases remaining between them. CDR1 is LGHDT, CDR2 YNNKEL, per germline (reference sequence). The CDR3 length is 15 residues. CDR3 sequence reads: CASSQDRGSGYEQYF. The CDR3, as DNA: TGTGCCAGCAGCCAAGATCGGGGGAGTGGGTACGAGCAGTACTTC.

The rearrangement uses TRBV2 and TRBJ1-6; 7 nucleotides match TRBD1. Germline CDR1 is SNHLY and CDR2 is FYNNEI. V lost 8 bases, J lost 7 bases, and 11 bases stayed unmatched. This CDR3 has 15 amino acids. CDR3 residues: CASSTPAGGNSPLHF. The CDR3, as DNA: TGTGCCAGCTCCACCCCCGCAGGGGGGAATTCACCCCTCCACTTT.

CDR3 residues: CASSNWRQGAYEQYF. The CDR3 DNA reads TGTGCCAGTAGTAATTGGAGACAGGGGGCCTACGAGCAGTACTTC. The V call is TRBV19, the J call TRBJ2-7; 9 bases are shared with TRBD1. In germline, CDR1 is LNHDA, CDR2 SQIVND (reference sequence). This CDR3 is 15 amino acids long. Germline trimming cut 4 bases from V and 2 bases from J; bases unmatched to any gene: 6.

V is TRBV6-5 and J is TRBJ1-6; D might be TRBD1 (6 bases). Per the germline V gene, CDR1 is MNHEY and CDR2 is SVGAGI. There are 14 residues in the CDR3. Trimming took off 6 bases at V and 7 bases at J, with 13 bases between the two ends. Here the CDR3 reads CASSRGQTNSPLHF. In nucleotides, the CDR3 is TGTGCCAGCAGCCGGGGACAAACGAATTCACCCCTCCACTTT.

V usage is TRBV7-3 and J usage is TRBJ2-1; TRBD2 matches 7 bases. J lost 2 bases, V lost 5 bases, and 9 bases had no gene match. The CDR3 runs to 16 residues. Per germline, CDR1 SGHTA and CDR2 FQGTGA. CDR3 in amino acids: CASSPRVLAAYNEQFF. DNA for the CDR3: TGTGCCAGCAGCCCAAGAGTTCTAGCGGCCTACAATGAGCAGTTCTTC.

This clone showed up just a few times. This sequence joins TRBV4-1 and TRBJ2-4, with TRBD1 matching 7 bases. The CDR3 is 17 residues long. V gave up 4 bases and J gave up 6 bases; unmatched junction bases: 15. Germline V gene lookup returns CDR1 MGHRA and CDR2 YSYEKL. The CDR3 here is CASSPQLPGDSLNIQYF. CDR3 DNA: TGCGCCAGCAGCCCCCAACTTCCAGGGGACAGCCTAAACATTCAGTACTTC.

This chain uses TRBV9 with TRBJ2-1; D not certain. V was cut by 0 bases and J by 6 bases, with 7 bases left in between. CDR1 is SGDLS, CDR2 YYNGEE, per germline. This CDR3 spans 13 amino acids. The CDR3: CASSVDVGNEQFF. The DNA of the CDR3 is TGTGCCAGCAGCGTAGATGTGGGCAATGAGCAGTTCTTC.

V gene TRBV28 combines with J gene TRBJ2-2; 13 bases agree with TRBD2. J lost 3 bases, V lost 2 bases, and 3 bases had no gene match. Per germline, CDR1 MDHEN and CDR2 SYDVKM. The CDR3 has 17 amino acids. CDR3 residues: CASSLGLAGVHTGELFF. Written as DNA, the CDR3 is TGTGCCAGCAGTTTAGGACTAGCGGGAGTCCACACCGGGGAGCTGTTTTTT.

The gene calls are TRBV11-1 and TRBJ1-6; TRBD1 agrees at 8 bases. Germline V CDR1 and CDR2: SGHAT, FQDESV (reference sequence). This CDR3 is 15 amino acids long. Trimming at V came to 0 bases and at J to 9 bases, leaving 4 bases not matched to a gene. The CDR3 nucleotides are TGTGCCAGCAGCTTAGCGCGAGACAGGGGTTCACCCCTCCACTTT. As protein: CASSLARDRGSPLHF.

The chain joins TRBV6-5 to TRBJ1-2, with 7 bases that match TRBD1. This CDR3 contains 14 residues. V lost 8 bases and J lost 8; bases outside the gene matches: 14. Germline V CDR1 and CDR2: MNHEY, SVGAGI. CDR3 DNA sequence: TGTGCCAGCGGCTCGATTTTGGCAGGGGGAGGCTACACCTTC. It is translated as CASGSILAGGGYTF.

The CDR3 DNA reads as TGTGCCAGCAGCCTCTCCGGGAGGGCTGGGGATGAGCAGTTCTTC. As protein: CASSLSGRAGDEQFF. The rearrangement joins TRBV5-4 to TRBJ2-1; 8 nucleotides line up with TRBD2. This CDR3 contains 15 residues. Per the germline V gene, CDR1 is SGHNT and CDR2 is YYREEE (reference sequence). The J segment lost 8 bases and the V segment lost 4 bases, leaving 11 bases of the junction unmatched.

The chain employs TRBV19 and TRBJ1-1, with D uncertain. The CDR3 has 13 residues. V dropped 7 bases and J dropped 4 bases, with 13 bases sitting between them. Looked up from germline, CDR1 is LNHDA and CDR2 is SQIVND (reference sequence). The CDR3 region is CASTTAKGTEAFF. CDR3 sequence (DNA): TGTGCCAGTACGACTGCCAAGGGCACTGAAGCTTTCTTT. Full variable domain (missing parts from reference TRBV19 and TRBJ1-1): DGGITQSPKYLFRKEGQNVTLSCEQNLNHDAMYWYRQDPGQGLRLIYYSQIVNDFQKGDIAEGYSVSREKKESFPLTVTSAQKNPTAFYLCASTTAKGTEAFFGQGTRLTVV.

This CDR3 is CASSVSEVHEAFF. CDR3 sequence (DNA): TGTGCCAGCAGTGTCTCTGAGGTGCATGAAGCTTTCTTT. The V gene is TRBV6-2 or TRBV6-3, the J gene TRBJ1-1, with D unresolved. V was shortened by 5 bases and J by 7 bases, with 14 bases between the two germline ends. From germline, CDR1 is MNHEY and CDR2 SVGEGT. The CDR3 has 13 residues.

With regard to this clone: Different DNA sequences within this sample yield the same CDR3. The chain links TRBV5-1 to TRBJ1-6, with TRBD1 identical over 8 bases. CDR1 is SGHRS, CDR2 YFSETQ, per germline. The CDR3 extends over 15 amino acids. J lost 6 bases, V lost 0 bases, and 2 bases had no gene match. CDR3 in amino acids: CASSLAGQGNSPLHF. CDR3 bases: TGCGCCAGCAGCTTGGCCGGACAGGGTAATTCACCCCTCCACTTT.